This is a list of T cell receptor beta chains from one sample in a study of blood T cell repertoires in COVID-19. Using immunoSEQ multiplex PCR, the repertoire was profiled, and TCRdb retains in-frame clones only, with some absent. Among roughly 160,000 clones listed, more than 85% were seen once. The sequencing sample was made of PBMCs or T cells enriched from blood (not recorded which). The source of these receptors is a woman aged 45 to 65 who had recovered from COVID-19. The CDR3 runs from the conserved cysteine through the conserved F or W. A D gene is named only where the DNA matches it firmly. Not all rows give a size; the values are once, few, many and, for expanded clones, a class.

abundance,j_gene,d_gene,v_gene,CDR3aa,CDR3nt
once,TRBJ2-3,TRBD2,TRBV19,CASKTSGGPSTDTQYF,TGTGCCAGTAAGACTAGCGGGGGACCTAGCACAGATACGCAGTATTTT
-,TRBJ1-2,-,TRBV4-1,CASSQGLGALNYGYTF,TGCGCCAGCAGCCAGGGACTTGGTGCACTCAACTATGGCTACACCTTC
-,TRBJ2-7,-,TRBV7-2,CASSPDGGSRSYEQYF,TGTGCCAGCAGCCCAGATGGGGGGTCGAGGAGCTACGAGCAGTACTTC
-,TRBJ2-1,-,TRBV15,CATSSVALTYNEQFF,TGTGCCACCAGCAGTGTAGCGCTCACCTACAATGAGCAGTTCTTC
few,TRBJ2-5,-,TRBV6-9,CASSSSLLGGLQETQYF,TGTGCCAGCAGTTCCTCATTACTTGGGGGCCTGCAAGAGACCCAGTACTTC
-,TRBJ1-5,-,TRBV18,CASSPREGSINQPQHF,TGTGCCAGCTCACCAAGGGAGGGGAGCATCAATCAGCCCCAGCATTTT
-,TRBJ2-7,-,TRBV30,CAWNPGTYEQYF,TGTGCCTGGAATCCGGGAACCTACGAGCAGTACTTC
-,TRBJ1-5,TRBD1,TRBV28,CASNTQGGGNQPQHF,TGTGCCAGCAATACCCAAGGGGGCGGCAATCAGCCCCAGCATTTT
-,TRBJ2-7,TRBD1,TRBV5-1,CASSLQGDRQYF,TGCGCCAGCAGCCTCCAGGGGGATCGACAGTACTTC
-,TRBJ1-1,TRBD1,TRBV4-1,CASSQTGGGMNTEAFF,TGCGCCAGCAGCCAAACAGGGGGTGGGATGAACACTGAAGCTTTCTTT
-,TRBJ1-1,-,TRBV7-2,CASSLGGPGEAFF,TGTGCCAGCAGCTTAGGGGGGCCAGGGGAAGCTTTCTTT
-,TRBJ2-3,TRBD2,TRBV5-1,CASSLKLAGLGDTQYF,TGCGCCAGCAGCTTGAAGCTAGCGGGATTAGGGGATACGCAGTATTTT
-,TRBJ1-1,-,TRBV29-1,CSVVGRSLTEAFF,TGCAGCGTTGTGGGGAGATCGCTGACTGAAGCTTTCTTT
-,TRBJ1-2,-,TRBV6-5,CASMRGTMDSNGYTF,TGTGCCAGCATGAGGGGGACAATGGACAGCAACGGCTACACCTTC
few,TRBJ2-3,TRBD1,TRBV7-2,CASSQTGVGTDTQYF,TGTGCCAGCAGCCAGACAGGGGTCGGAACAGATACGCAGTATTTT
once,TRBJ1-2,-,TRBV6-2/TRBV6-3,CASSYWDILLTNYGYTF,TGTGCCAGCAGTTACTGGGACATTCTTTTGACTAACTATGGCTACACCTTC